This T cell receptor beta chain derives from a study of molecular identifiers for immune sequencing clone quantification. With V trimmed by 6 bases and J by 5 bases, 5 bases remained unmatched. The CDR3 spans 14 residues. Germline V gene data show CDR1 as MDHEN and CDR2 as SYDVKM. This clonotype was observed at least ten times. One entry per CDR3 protein, called by TCRdb with MiXCR from the PCR reads. Among some 100,000 distinct CDR3 sequences, around a fifth were seen once, and the ten largest hold around 0.91%. Sequencing was done on a sample of naive CD8+ T cells from blood, with Jurkat cell RNA spiked in. Subset here: FACS-sorted CD8+CD4-CCR7+CD45RA+ naive T cells. This clonotype was obtained from a human donor in good health. Some libraries in this study had Jurkat cell RNA spiked in. The gene calls are TRBV28 and TRBJ1-5, with 9 bases lining up with TRBD1. In DNA form, the CDR3 reads TGTGCCAGCAGCCCAGACAGGGGGGATCAGCCCCAGCATTTT. It encodes CASSPDRGDQPQHF.